The 32 T cell receptor beta chains given below trace back to one sample, sequenced in a study of T cell responses to AZD1222 COVID-19 vaccine. Libraries were prepared by immunoSEQ multiplex PCR; TCRdb keeps only in-frame clonotypes and omits some of them. The repertoire holds over 110,000 clones, with almost 95% as singletons. This sample comprised peripheral blood, obtained 28 days after the second AZD1222 dose. The receptors shown here come from an adult who received the AZD1222 COVID-19 vaccine.

J is TRBJ1-1 and V is TRBV6-2 or TRBV6-3; D unclear. The CDR3 is made up of 13 amino acids. V was trimmed by 0 bases and J by 9 bases, leaving 11 bases between them. Germline lookup yields CDR1 MNHEY and CDR2 SVGEGT. The CDR3 bases are TGTGCCAGCAGTTACTCCTCAGATTCGCAAGCTTTCTTT. It yields the protein CASSYSSDSQAFF.

V gene TRBV15 combines with J gene TRBJ1-1, with D unclear. Trimming removed 4 bases at V and 1 base at J, with 4 bases between. The CDR3 consists of 12 residues. CDR1 is LNHNV, CDR2 YYDKDF, per germline (reference sequence). The CDR3 DNA sequence: TGTGCCACCAGCACTCCGAACACTGAAGCTTTCTTT. Amino acids: CATSTPNTEAFF.

The chain uses TRBV7-2 and TRBJ2-5, with D hard to call. In germline, CDR1 is SGHTA, CDR2 FQGNSA. The CDR3 has 13 residues. V shed 5 bases and J shed 10 bases, with 17 bases lying between them. The CDR3 loop is CASSAGSQAIQYF. The CDR3 coding sequence is TGTGCCAGCAGCGCCGGCTCCCAAGCTATCCAGTACTTC.

This chain uses TRBV27 with TRBJ1-2, with TRBD1 identical over 8 bases. V trimming: 5 bases; J trimming: 8 bases; junction bases outside the gene matches: 7. In germline, CDR1 is MNHEY, CDR2 SMNVEV (reference sequence). This CDR3 comprises 13 residues. The CDR3: CASSPQGAWGYTF. CDR3 nucleotides: TGTGCCAGCAGTCCGCAGGGGGCTTGGGGCTACACCTTC.

This clone has just one count. J is TRBJ2-3 and V is TRBV7-2; 11 bases map to TRBD2. The CDR3 consists of 16 residues. V lost 1 base, J lost 6 bases, and 6 bases stayed unmatched. Germline V lookup: CDR1 SGHTA, CDR2 FQGNSA. The CDR3 nucleotides are TGTGCCAGCAGCTTAGTTAGCGGGGGGGCCGGCGATACGCAGTATTTT. This gives the protein CASSLVSGGAGDTQYF.

The V call is TRBV19, the J call TRBJ2-2; 7 bases are a match to TRBD2. This CDR3 region has 15 residues. Germline CDR1 is LNHDA and CDR2 is SQIVND (reference sequence). The V and J ends lost 1 base and 5 bases, in that order; junction bases with no gene match: 4. The CDR3, as DNA: TGTGCCAGTAGTATAGGCGGGAGAGGGACCGGGGAGCTGTTTTTT. Residues: CASSIGGRGTGELFF.

The chain has TRBV14 and TRBJ1-4, with D hard to call. V dropped 6 bases and J dropped 8 bases, with 22 bases sitting between them. CDR1 SGHDN and CDR2 FVKESK come from the germline V gene. This CDR3 region has 16 residues. In nucleotides, the CDR3 is TGTGCCAGCAGTGAAAGGTGGGCAGGCGGAGGCGAAAAACTGTTTTTT. Protein sequence: CASSERWAGGGEKLFF.

The rearrangement joins TRBV3-1 (or the pseudogene TRBV3-2) to TRBJ1-1; the D is unclear. Trimming stripped 1 base from V and 5 bases from J, with 8 bases between. Germline CDR1 reads LGHDT; CDR2 reads YNNKEL (reference sequence). This CDR3 has 13 residues. CDR3: CASSQGAGTEAFF. The DNA for the CDR3 is TGTGCCAGCAGCCAAGGGGCGGGGACTGAAGCTTTCTTT.

The chain recombines TRBV29-1 with TRBJ1-2; TRBD1 aligns across 8 bases. There are 14 residues in the CDR3. Germline trimming cut 7 bases from V and 5 bases from J; bases unmatched to any gene: 12. Per germline, CDR1 SQVTM and CDR2 ANQGSEA. DNA of the CDR3: TGCAGCGCTCGTCGGGACAGGTTCGCTTATGGCTACACCTTC. Translating gives CSARRDRFAYGYTF.

The genes are TRBV28 and TRBJ2-3, with TRBD2 identical over 14 bases. The CDR3 is 16 amino acids. Looked up from germline, CDR1 is MDHEN and CDR2 is SYDVKM. V shed 5 bases, J shed 7 bases, and the junction held 8 bases outside the gene matches. This CDR3 is CASSAGTSGGPNTQYF. In DNA, the CDR3 is TGTGCCAGCAGTGCCGGGACTAGCGGGGGCCCTAATACGCAGTATTTT.

The chain links TRBV11-3 to TRBJ2-3; the D gene is possibly TRBD2 (6 bases). Germline CDR1 reads SGHNT; CDR2 reads YENEEA. Trimming pared 1 base from V and 0 bases from J, leaving 11 bases between. The CDR3 covers 16 residues. CDR3 in amino acids: CASSLGRRESTDTQYF. The CDR3 nucleotides are TGTGCCAGCAGCTTAGGGAGGCGGGAAAGCACAGATACGCAGTATTTT.

The chain has TRBV5-1 and TRBJ2-2; D gene uncertain. This CDR3 has 14 amino acids. The germline gives CDR1 SGHRS, CDR2 YFSETQ. Trimming left V 0 bases short and J 0 bases short, with 3 bases between. The CDR3 loop reads CASSLGSNTGELFF. Written as DNA, the CDR3 is TGCGCCAGCAGCTTGGGATCGAACACCGGGGAGCTGTTTTTT.

This clone was observed a single time. The chain has TRBV24-1 and TRBJ1-2; no clear D. CDR3 length: 13 residues. Germline V gene sequence: CDR1 KGHDR, CDR2 SFDVKD. V shed 3 bases and J shed 4 bases, with 8 bases lying between them. CDR3 bases: TGTGCCACCAGTGATACAGCTACCTATGGCTACACCTTC. Amino acids: CATSDTATYGYTF.

The J gene is TRBJ2-6, the V gene TRBV27; D uncertain. The CDR3 spans 15 residues. V lost 3 bases to trimming and J lost 1 base, with 7 bases between them. Germline lookup yields CDR1 MNHEY and CDR2 SMNVEV (reference sequence). The CDR3 region has the DNA TGTGCCAGCAGTTTGTTGTCGTCTGGGGCCAACGTCCTGACTTTC. This gives the protein CASSLLSSGANVLTF.

Comments on this clone: In the same sample, other DNA sequences code for this CDR3. V and J are TRBV18 and TRBJ2-7; no clear D. The germline CDR1 and CDR2 sequences are KGHSH and LQKENI. The V gene lost 0 bases and the J gene lost 4 bases, with 7 bases spanning the gap. CDR3 length: 13 residues. The CDR3 region has the DNA TGTGCCAGCTCACCACCCGGGTCGTACGAGCAGTACGTC. Amino acid sequence: CASSPPGSYEQYV.

The chain links TRBV10-2 to TRBJ1-1; unclear D gene. V was shortened by 6 bases and J by 5 bases, with 10 bases between the two germline ends. Germline-derived CDR1 and CDR2 are WSHSY and SAAADI. The CDR3 is 12 residues long. The CDR3 coding sequence is TGCGCCAGCAGGGAGGAATGGACTGAAGCTTTCTTT. Protein product: CASREEWTEAFF.

The chain is built from TRBV5-1 and TRBJ1-1; no clear D gene. Between the trimmed V and J ends, which lost 5 bases and 0 bases, there was a span of 8 bases. Germline values: CDR1 SGHRS, CDR2 YFSETQ. The CDR3 covers 13 residues. CDR3 sequence (DNA): TGCGCCAGCAGGGCCGGGATGAACACTGAAGCTTTCTTT. This translates into CASRAGMNTEAFF.

CDR3 DNA sequence: TGTGCCAGCAGCTCAAACATATGGCGTCCGGGATGGGGAACTGAAGCTTTCTTT. The encoded protein is CASSSNIWRPGWGTEAFF. The chain couples TRBV7-9 to TRBJ1-1; D is uncertain. There are 18 residues in the CDR3. V lost 4 bases and J 5 bases, leaving 26 bases between the germline ends. Looked up from germline, CDR1 is SEHNR and CDR2 is FQNEAQ (reference sequence). Filled out from reference TRBV7-9 and TRBJ1-1, the complete variable domain reads DTGVSQNPRHKITKRGQNVTFRCDPISEHNRLYWYRQTLGQGPEFLTYFQNEAQLEKSRLLSDRFSAERPKGSFSTLEIQRTEQGDSAMYLCASSSNIWRPGWGTEAFFGQGTRLTVV.

This rearrangement joins TRBV5-1 to TRBJ2-3, with 8 bases lining up with TRBD2. Germline CDR1 reads SGHRS; CDR2 reads YFSETQ. CDR3 length: 15 amino acids. V was clipped by 0 bases and J by 3 bases; unmatched bases: 3. The CDR3 bases are TGCGCCAGCAGCTTGGCTGTAGCGGGAACAGATACGCAGTATTTT. Translating it yields CASSLAVAGTDTQYF.

The rearrangement joins TRBV28 to TRBJ1-1, with D uncertain. The CDR3 totals 14 residues. V was pared by 7 bases and J by 2 bases, with 14 bases between. CDR1 is MDHEN and CDR2 is SYDVKM in the germline V gene. CDR3: CASTPAQANTEAFF. The CDR3 nucleotides read TGTGCCAGCACCCCGGCGCAGGCTAACACTGAAGCTTTCTTT.

The CDR3 is CASSDGGLGNTEAFF. CDR3 coding DNA: TGTGCCAGCAGTGACGGGGGGCTCGGGAACACTGAAGCTTTCTTT. The chain links TRBV25-1 to TRBJ1-1; maybe TRBD1 (6 bases). V was clipped by 3 bases and J by 1 base, with 12 bases between them. The germline gives CDR1 MGHDK, CDR2 SYGVNS. The CDR3 length is 15 residues.

V is TRBV19 and J is TRBJ2-3; 9 nucleotides agree with TRBD2. The germline CDR1 and CDR2 sequences are LNHDA and SQIVND (reference sequence). V lost 4 bases to trimming and J lost 4 bases; unmatched junction nucleotides: 9. This CDR3 is built from 16 residues. In DNA, the CDR3 is TGTGCCAGTAGTAGCCCGGGACTAGCACGACCAGATACGCAGTATTTT. It yields the protein CASSSPGLARPDTQYF.

V usage is TRBV11-2 and J usage is TRBJ1-1; D uncertain. Germline assignment: CDR1 SGHAT and CDR2 FQNNGV. The CDR3 loop spans 13 amino acids. V was pared by 1 base and J by 4 bases, with 7 bases between. For the CDR3, the DNA is TGTGCCAGCAGCTTAGCGGTCGGCACTGAAGCTTTCTTT. It is translated as CASSLAVGTEAFF. The full variable domain, with the rest looked up from reference TRBV11-2 and TRBJ1-1, is EAGVAQSPRYKIIEKRQSVAFWCNPISGHATLYWYQQILGQGPKLLIQFQNNGVVDDSQLPKDRFSAERLKGVDSTLKIQPAKLEDSAVYLCASSLAVGTEAFFGQGTRLTVV.

This clone appeared a single time. The J gene is TRBJ1-1, the V gene TRBV30; weak D call: TRBD1 (6 bases). The CDR3 is made up of 14 amino acids. The V end lost 1 base, the J end lost 6 bases, and 15 bases lay between the germline ends. Germline V gene lookup returns CDR1 GTSNPN and CDR2 SVGIG (reference sequence). CDR3 residues: CAWSAFSRGAEAFF. As DNA, the CDR3 is TGTGCCTGGAGTGCATTTTCCAGGGGAGCTGAAGCTTTCTTT.

The rearrangement links TRBV4-2 to TRBJ2-7, with D uncertain. V was cut by 5 bases and J by 2 bases, with 4 bases left in between. Germline V gene lookup returns CDR1 LGHNA and CDR2 YNFKEQ. The CDR3 length is 11 residues. CDR3 protein: CASSGPYEQYF. CDR3 in DNA: TGTGCCAGCAGCGGACCCTACGAGCAGTACTTC.

The J gene is TRBJ1-1, the V gene TRBV5-5, with 8 positions matching TRBD1. The junction had 4 bases not matched to a gene; V was cut back by 2 bases and J by 10 bases. This CDR3 comprises 12 residues. Germline V CDR1 and CDR2: SGHKS, YYEKEE (reference sequence). The CDR3 nucleotides are TGTGCCAGCAGCTTCCCACAGGGGGGAGCTTTCTTT. It yields the protein CASSFPQGGAFF.

This clone was observed a single time. The V gene is TRBV12-5, the J gene TRBJ2-7; 9 nucleotides match TRBD2. The germline CDR1 and CDR2 sequences are LGHNT and FRNRAP. The CDR3 runs 14 residues. The V segment lost 1 base and the J segment 7 bases; nucleotides outside the gene matches: 5. CDR3 residues: CASGLEAGGSEQYF. CDR3 coding DNA: TGTGCTAGTGGTTTGGAGGCGGGAGGGAGTGAGCAGTACTTC. The whole variable domain, filled in from reference TRBV12-5 and TRBJ2-7, reads DARVTQTPRHKVTEMGQEVTMRCQPILGHNTVFWYRQTMMQGLELLAYFRNRAPLDDSGMPKDRFSAEMPDATLATLKIQPSEPRDSAVYFCASGLEAGGSEQYFGPGTRLTVT.

This clone occurred once. This rearrangement joins TRBV6-2 or TRBV6-3 to TRBJ1-1; D call uncertain. The CDR3 contains 12 residues. Between the trimmed V and J ends, which lost 8 bases and 1 base, there was a span of 8 bases. The germline gives CDR1 MNHEY, CDR2 SVGEGT. The CDR3 is CASCRGNTEAFF. In DNA form, the CDR3 reads TGTGCCAGCTGCCGAGGGAACACTGAAGCTTTCTTT.

This clone has a single count. The rearrangement uses TRBV27 and TRBJ1-2; D remains unclear. This CDR3 region has 14 residues. Germline CDR1 and CDR2: MNHEY and SMNVEV (reference sequence). V was trimmed by 3 bases and J by 4 bases, leaving 12 bases between them. CDR3 region: CASSFGSAIYGYTF. The CDR3 coding sequence is TGTGCCAGCAGTTTCGGGTCGGCAATCTATGGCTACACCTTC.

Remarks on this clone: At one end, the junction sequence differs from germline, possibly due to a read error. The CDR3 protein is CASSFPESPFHF. CDR3 coding DNA: TGTGCCAGCAGCTTCCCCGAATCACCCTTCCACTTT. This sequence joins TRBV7-9 and TRBJ1-6; D not certain. The CDR3 extends over 12 amino acids. CDR1 is SEHNR and CDR2 is FQNEAQ in the germline V gene (reference sequence).

V is TRBV28 and J is TRBJ1-1; the D is unclear. This CDR3 has 12 amino acids. V lost 3 bases and J lost 3, with 5 bases in between. Germline values: CDR1 MDHEN, CDR2 SYDVKM. The CDR3 here is CASSLKDTEAFF. The CDR3 nucleotides are TGTGCCAGCAGTTTGAAGGACACTGAAGCTTTCTTT.

V usage is TRBV6-5 and J usage is TRBJ2-3; maybe TRBD1 (6 bases). Germline V gene data show CDR1 as MNHEY and CDR2 as SVGAGI. CDR3 length equals 15 residues. Trimming took off 0 bases at V and 2 bases at J, with 9 bases between the two ends. CDR3 DNA sequence: TGTGCCAGCAGTTACTCAACAGGGTACACAGATACGCAGTATTTT. Its translation is CASSYSTGYTDTQYF.